The T cell receptor (beta chain) described here comes from a study of Graves' ophthalmopathy and Graves' hyperthyroidism. This CDR3 is built from 15 residues. V gave up 7 bases and J gave up 2 bases, with 18 bases separating them. In germline, CDR1 is MNHEY, CDR2 SVGEGT. Other autoimmune disease, uncontrolled infection, pregnancy and lactation led to exclusion. Amplification targeted the TCR beta CDR3 regions, with RNA transcripts as the source material. HTBI primers were employed in first-round RT-PCR, then a second-round multiplex PCR followed. One entry per CDR3 protein results from TCRdb running MiXCR on the multiplex PCR reads. The sample shows a few hundred thousand distinct CDR3 sequences, approximately 17% of them seen only once.

The chain employs TRBV6-2 or TRBV6-3 and TRBJ2-7; D is tentatively TRBD1 or TRBD2 (5 bases each). This receptor was identified in an adult woman with stable Graves' hyperthyroidism. The sample comprised peripheral blood. As DNA, the CDR3 is TGTGCCAGCAACCAACCGGGACCGGCCCCCTACGAGCAGTACTTC. Amino acid sequence: CASNQPGPAPYEQYF.